A selection of T cell receptor beta chains follows, all from one sample in a study of CD8 T cells in Susac syndrome. TCRdb used MiXCR to reprocess the immunoSEQ multiplex PCR reads, holding one entry per CDR3 protein. In the table there are 180,000 or so distinct CDR3 sequences, around 96% of which are singletons. The source material was CD4+ T cells from PBMCs. These TCRs come from a human donor in good health. Each CDR3 is given with its conserved first and last residue. Fields, in order: CDR3 DNA, CDR3 protein, clone size, D gene, J gene, V gene. The D gene is left open where the match is weak. Not every row has a clone size; where given, it reads once, few, many or a size class.

TGTGCCAGCCATACACAGGGTTATGGCTACACCTTC | CASHTQGYGYTF | - | - | TRBJ1-2 | TRBV27
TGTGCCAGCAGCCTACAGGGGAACCACTATGGCTACACCTTC | CASSLQGNHYGYTF | once | TRBD1 | TRBJ1-2 | TRBV27
TGTGCCAGCAGTCCCAGCGGGAGAGCTTACAATGAGCAGTTCTTC | CASSPSGRAYNEQFF | - | TRBD2 | TRBJ2-1 | TRBV6-2/TRBV6-3
TGCGCCAGCAGCCAAGATACCGGACAGGGGCTGGGCGAGCAGTACTTC | CASSQDTGQGLGEQYF | - | TRBD1 | TRBJ2-7 | TRBV4-3
TGTGCCAGCAGCCCTGGACCTTTTTACGAGCAGTACTTC | CASSPGPFYEQYF | - | - | TRBJ2-7 | TRBV7-2
TGTGCCAGCAGTCCCCCTGGCGGCCTATCCTACGAGCAGTACTTC | CASSPPGGLSYEQYF | - | - | TRBJ2-7 | TRBV28
TGTGCCAGCAGCCTGAAGCTCATGCAAGAGACCCAGTACTTC | CASSLKLMQETQYF | once | - | TRBJ2-5 | TRBV5-4
TGCGCCAGCAGCTTGACAGCATCCGTTCAAAAAAACGTTCAGTACTTC | CASSLTASVQKNVQYF | - | - | TRBJ2-4 | TRBV5-1
TGTGCCAGCAGGATTAGCGGCAGCTCCTACAATGAGCAGTTCTTC | CASRISGSSYNEQFF | - | - | TRBJ2-1 | TRBV7-2
TGCGCCAGCAGCCAAGGGGCGCAGCAGTACTTC | CASSQGAQQYF | - | - | TRBJ2-7 | TRBV4-3
TGTGCCAGTAGGATTCAGGGAGGGAGCACTGAAGCTTTCTTT | CASRIQGGSTEAFF | - | - | TRBJ1-1 | TRBV19
TGTGCCTGGAATGCTGGTTTCGGGGAGCTGTTTTTT | CAWNAGFGELFF | - | - | TRBJ2-2 | TRBV30
TGTGCCAGCAGGGATCTGACTAGCGGCGAGCAGTACTTC | CASRDLTSGEQYF | - | TRBD2 | TRBJ2-7 | TRBV7-8
TGTGCCAGCAGCTTAGGGAACAGGGCCATCGGCTACACCTTC | CASSLGNRAIGYTF | - | - | TRBJ1-2 | TRBV11-1
TGTGCCTGGAGTGCCTTCGGACAGGTGACCTACGAGCAGTACTTC | CAWSAFGQVTYEQYF | - | TRBD1 | TRBJ2-7 | TRBV30
TGTGCCAGCAGCAGATACATGGGACAGGGCTATGGCTACACCTTC | CASSRYMGQGYGYTF | - | TRBD1 | TRBJ1-2 | TRBV9
TGCAGCGTTGACACTGCTAGCACAGATACGCAGTATTTT | CSVDTASTDTQYF | - | - | TRBJ2-3 | TRBV29-1
TGCAGCGTTGAGTCCTGGTCAGGGTTTGGGAATGAGCAGTTCTTC | CSVESWSGFGNEQFF | - | - | TRBJ2-1 | TRBV29-1
TGCAGCGTTGCTCAGACGATGAACACTGAAGCTTTCTTT | CSVAQTMNTEAFF | - | - | TRBJ1-1 | TRBV29-1
TGCAGCGTTGATTTAGTGGATACGCAGTATTTT | CSVDLVDTQYF | - | - | TRBJ2-3 | TRBV29-1
TGCAGCGCTGGGACCCCCCGAGACACTGAAGCTTTCTTT | CSAGTPRDTEAFF | - | - | TRBJ1-1 | TRBV29-1
TGTGCCAGCAGTGATACTTCCTCCCGGACAGGGACAGCCGGGGAGCTGTTTTTT | CASSDTSSRTGTAGELFF | - | TRBD1 | TRBJ2-2 | TRBV25-1
TGTGCCACCAGCAGAGTAGATAGCGGGGGTGGGGAGACCCAGTACTTC | CATSRVDSGGGETQYF | - | TRBD2 | TRBJ2-5 | TRBV15
TGCAGCGCCCTCGGGGGCGCTAAAACCTACGAGCAGTACTTC | CSALGGAKTYEQYF | once | - | TRBJ2-7 | TRBV29-1
TGCAGTGCTAGCGGGAGTGTGAGCTCCTACGAGCAGTACTTC | CSASGSVSSYEQYF | - | - | TRBJ2-7 | TRBV20-1
TGTGCCAGCAGTCTATTCCAGGGACCACAACTTGAGCAGTTCTTC | CASSLFQGPQLEQFF | - | - | TRBJ2-1 | TRBV7-2
TGCAGCGCCGGGACAGGGAGCTCCTACGAGCAGTACTTC | CSAGTGSSYEQYF | - | TRBD1 | TRBJ2-7 | TRBV29-1
TGTGCCAGCAGCACCGGGACCCGGGGAGTGACCCAGTACTTC | CASSTGTRGVTQYF | - | - | TRBJ2-5 | TRBV7-8
TGCAGTGCTTCTCTAGAGTGGGGGGCGGATGAGCAGTTCTTC | CSASLEWGADEQFF | - | - | TRBJ2-1 | TRBV20-1
TGTGCCAGCAGCCAGGACAGGGCTGAGCCCCAGCATTTT | CASSQDRAEPQHF | - | TRBD1 | TRBJ1-5 | TRBV7-9
TGCAGTGCCTCTGGAGCCGGATGGAACACCGGGGAGCTGTTTTTT | CSASGAGWNTGELFF | - | - | TRBJ2-2 | TRBV20-1
TGTGCCAGCAGTTTACGTCAGTCGGCTGCCTTC | CASSLRQSAAF | - | - | TRBJ1-2 | TRBV28
TGCAGTGCTTACTCTGGACAGTTGAACACTGAAGCTTTCTTT | CSAYSGQLNTEAFF | - | - | TRBJ1-1 | TRBV20-1
TGCAGTGCTAGAGATGAGGGTGAGCAGTTCTTC | CSARDEGEQFF | - | - | TRBJ2-1 | TRBV20-1
TGTGCCAGCAGTTTACCGTCCCAGACCCAGTACTTC | CASSLPSQTQYF | - | - | TRBJ2-5 | TRBV28
TGTGCCACCAGCAGGGCCGGGACAGGGTTGGCTGAAGCTTTCTTT | CATSRAGTGLAEAFF | - | TRBD1 | TRBJ1-1 | TRBV15
TGCGCCAGCAGCCCGCAGAGGGAACGTCCCGGGGAGCTGTTTTTT | CASSPQRERPGELFF | - | - | TRBJ2-2 | TRBV4-3
TGTGCCAGCAGCACCGACAAGTACGAGCAGTACTTC | CASSTDKYEQYF | - | - | TRBJ2-7 | TRBV12-3/TRBV12-4
TGCAGCGTGCAGACTAGCTTTATCTACAATGAGCAGTTCTTC | CSVQTSFIYNEQFF | - | TRBD2 | TRBJ2-1 | TRBV29-1
TGCAGTGCTAGTGGGGGACTAGCCGGCACAGATACGCAGTATTTT | CSASGGLAGTDTQYF | - | TRBD2 | TRBJ2-3 | TRBV20-1
TGTGCCAGCAGCTTTAGGATCAACACTGAAGCTTTCTTT | CASSFRINTEAFF | - | - | TRBJ1-1 | TRBV11-2
TGTGCCAGCAGCTTATCCCTTCCGGAGAACACTGAAGCTTTCTTT | CASSLSLPENTEAFF | - | - | TRBJ1-1 | TRBV7-9
TGCAGCGTGACAGGTTTGGCTGGGGCCAACGTCCTGACTTTC | CSVTGLAGANVLTF | - | - | TRBJ2-6 | TRBV29-1
TGTGCCAGCAGCCCCCACGGGGAGGGAGGTTACAATGAGCAGTTCTTC | CASSPHGEGGYNEQFF | - | TRBD2 | TRBJ2-1 | TRBV3-1
TGTGCCACCAGTTCGGACAGGGGGGACCATGGCTACACCTTC | CATSSDRGDHGYTF | - | TRBD1 | TRBJ1-2 | TRBV24-1
TGTGCCAGCAGTCGGGACAACTACAATGAGCAGTTCTTC | CASSRDNYNEQFF | - | - | TRBJ2-1 | TRBV28
TGTGCCAGCAGTGCCCGCGGGACAGGACCTTACGAGCAGTACTTC | CASSARGTGPYEQYF | - | TRBD1 | TRBJ2-7 | TRBV28
TGTGCCAGCAGTCTCCTTGGGACAGGGCCCTACGAGCAGTACTTC | CASSLLGTGPYEQYF | - | TRBD1 | TRBJ2-7 | TRBV7-9
TGTGCCTGGAGTCTGGACAGCCTCCTCTATGGCTACACCTTC | CAWSLDSLLYGYTF | - | - | TRBJ1-2 | TRBV30
TGCAGCGATAGTTACGAGCAGTACTTC | CSDSYEQYF | - | - | TRBJ2-7 | TRBV29-1
TGCAGTGCTCCCAGGGTGGGAAGGTACAATGAGCAGTTCTTC | CSAPRVGRYNEQFF | - | - | TRBJ2-1 | TRBV20-1
TGTGCCAGCAGCCAAGATTCCGAAAACGCTGAAGCTTTCTTT | CASSQDSENAEAFF | - | - | TRBJ1-1 | TRBV3-1
TGTGCCAGCGTCGACAGCCGCAAAGAGACCCAGTACTTC | CASVDSRKETQYF | - | - | TRBJ2-5 | TRBV7-9
TGTGCCAGCAGCTTAGCTCGGACTAGCGGGACCAACGAGCAGTACTTC | CASSLARTSGTNEQYF | - | TRBD2 | TRBJ2-7 | TRBV7-2
TGTGCCAGCAGCTCAGGACAGGGGGCTGGCAATGAGCAGTTCTTC | CASSSGQGAGNEQFF | - | TRBD1 | TRBJ2-1 | TRBV11-1
TGCAGTGCTAGACTGGTACGGGGACTCGACACAGATACGCAGTATTTT | CSARLVRGLDTDTQYF | - | - | TRBJ2-3 | TRBV20-1
TGTGCCAGCAGCCAAGATCCAAGCAGGAGTTTCGAGCAGTACTTC | CASSQDPSRSFEQYF | - | - | TRBJ2-7 | TRBV14
TGCGCCAGCAGCTTGGCCCCCCAGGGGCTGGGACATACGCAGTATTTT | CASSLAPQGLGHTQYF | - | - | TRBJ2-3 | TRBV5-1
TGTGCCAGCAGTTTTGGCAGACAAGAGACCCAGTACTTC | CASSFGRQETQYF | few | - | TRBJ2-5 | TRBV28
TGTGCCTGGAGGGACTACAATGAGCAGTTCTTC | CAWRDYNEQFF | - | - | TRBJ2-1 | TRBV30